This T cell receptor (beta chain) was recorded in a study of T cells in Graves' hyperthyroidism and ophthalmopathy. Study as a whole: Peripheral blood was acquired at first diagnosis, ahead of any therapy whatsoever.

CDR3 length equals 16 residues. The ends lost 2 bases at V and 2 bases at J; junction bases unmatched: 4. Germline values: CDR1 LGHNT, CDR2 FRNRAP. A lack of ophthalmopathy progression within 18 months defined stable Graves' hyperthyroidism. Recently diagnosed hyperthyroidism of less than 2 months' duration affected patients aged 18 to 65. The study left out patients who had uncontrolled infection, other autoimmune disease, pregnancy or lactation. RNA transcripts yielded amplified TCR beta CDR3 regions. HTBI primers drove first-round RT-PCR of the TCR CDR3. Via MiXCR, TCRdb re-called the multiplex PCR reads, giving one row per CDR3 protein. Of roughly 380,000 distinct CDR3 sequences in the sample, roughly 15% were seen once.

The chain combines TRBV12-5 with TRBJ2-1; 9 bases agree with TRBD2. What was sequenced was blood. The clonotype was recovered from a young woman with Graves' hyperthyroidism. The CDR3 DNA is TGTGCTAGTGGTTTGCCGACTAGCGGTCCCTACAATGAGCAGTTCTTC. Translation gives CASGLPTSGPYNEQFF.